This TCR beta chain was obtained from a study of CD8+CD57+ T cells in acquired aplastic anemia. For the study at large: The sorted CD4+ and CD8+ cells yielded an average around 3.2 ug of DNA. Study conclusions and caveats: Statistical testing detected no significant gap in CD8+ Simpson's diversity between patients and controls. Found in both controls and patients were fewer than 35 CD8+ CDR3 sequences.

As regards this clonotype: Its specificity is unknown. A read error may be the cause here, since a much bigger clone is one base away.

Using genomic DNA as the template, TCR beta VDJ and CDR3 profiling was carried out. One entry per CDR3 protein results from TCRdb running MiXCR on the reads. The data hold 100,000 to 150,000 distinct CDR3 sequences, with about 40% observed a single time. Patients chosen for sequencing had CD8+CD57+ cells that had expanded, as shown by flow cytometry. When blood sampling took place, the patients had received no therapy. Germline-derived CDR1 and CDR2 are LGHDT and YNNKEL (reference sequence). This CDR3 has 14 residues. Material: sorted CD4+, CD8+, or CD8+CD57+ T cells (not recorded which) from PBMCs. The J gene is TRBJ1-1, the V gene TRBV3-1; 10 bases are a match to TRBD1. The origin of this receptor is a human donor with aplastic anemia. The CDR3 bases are TGTGCCAGCAGCCTACGACAGGGGGCTGGGTTAGCTTCCTTT. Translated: CASSLRQGAGLASF.